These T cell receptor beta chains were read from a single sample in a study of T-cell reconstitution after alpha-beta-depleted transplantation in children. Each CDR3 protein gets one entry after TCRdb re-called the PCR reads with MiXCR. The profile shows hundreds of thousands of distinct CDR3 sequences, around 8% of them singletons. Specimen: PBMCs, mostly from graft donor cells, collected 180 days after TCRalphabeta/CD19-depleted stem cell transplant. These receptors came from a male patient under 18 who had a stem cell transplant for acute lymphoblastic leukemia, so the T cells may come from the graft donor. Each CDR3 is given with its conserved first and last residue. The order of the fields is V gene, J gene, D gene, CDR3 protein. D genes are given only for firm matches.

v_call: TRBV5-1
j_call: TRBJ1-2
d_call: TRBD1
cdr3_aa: CASSLCRGHGYTF

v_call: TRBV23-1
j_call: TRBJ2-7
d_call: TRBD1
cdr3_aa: CASSQTDRGNYEQYF

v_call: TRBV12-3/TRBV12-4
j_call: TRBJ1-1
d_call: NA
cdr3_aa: CASRPDSPSGNTEAFF

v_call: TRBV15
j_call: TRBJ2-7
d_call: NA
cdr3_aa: CATSRQGHYEQYF

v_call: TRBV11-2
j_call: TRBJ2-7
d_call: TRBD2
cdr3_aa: CASSRRLAGDSYEQYF

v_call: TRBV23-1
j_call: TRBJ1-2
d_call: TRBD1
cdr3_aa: CASSQLRGEGARGYTF

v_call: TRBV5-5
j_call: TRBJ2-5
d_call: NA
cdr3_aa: CASSFGGLTGKEETQYF

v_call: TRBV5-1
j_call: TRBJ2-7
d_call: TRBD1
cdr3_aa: CASSSRADRGQEQYF

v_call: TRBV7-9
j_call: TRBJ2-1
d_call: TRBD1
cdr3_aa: CASSLGTGYYNEQFF

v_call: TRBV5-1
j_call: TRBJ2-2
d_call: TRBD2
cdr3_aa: CASGSSGTNTGELFF

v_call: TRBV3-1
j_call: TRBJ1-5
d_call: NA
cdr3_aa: CASSQGQSNQPQHF

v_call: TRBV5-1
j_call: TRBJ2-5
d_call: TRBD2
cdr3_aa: CASSSRPAGSQETQYF

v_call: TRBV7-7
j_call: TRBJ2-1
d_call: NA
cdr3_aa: CASSLGRHNEQFF

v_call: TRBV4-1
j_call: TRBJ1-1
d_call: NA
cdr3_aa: CASYDLGGVSTEAFF

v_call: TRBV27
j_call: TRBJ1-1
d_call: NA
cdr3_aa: CAARAGANTEAFF

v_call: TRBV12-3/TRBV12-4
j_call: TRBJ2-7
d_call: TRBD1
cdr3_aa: CASSRPGTGGKEQYF

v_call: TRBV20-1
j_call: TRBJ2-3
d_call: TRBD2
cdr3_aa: CSPRSGRTDTQYF

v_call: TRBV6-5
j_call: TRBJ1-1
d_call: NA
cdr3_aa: CASSYYSRDTEAFF

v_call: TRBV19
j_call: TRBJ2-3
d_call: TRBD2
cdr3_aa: CASSIGLAGFQDTQYF

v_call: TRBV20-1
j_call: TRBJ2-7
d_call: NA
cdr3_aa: CSANSPGYEQYF

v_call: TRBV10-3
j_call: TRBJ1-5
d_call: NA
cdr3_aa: CAISRDSNQPQHF

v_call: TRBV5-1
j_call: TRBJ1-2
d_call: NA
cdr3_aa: CASSLDREYGYTF

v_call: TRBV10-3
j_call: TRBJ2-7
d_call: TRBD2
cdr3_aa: CAISESGGRLFYEQYF

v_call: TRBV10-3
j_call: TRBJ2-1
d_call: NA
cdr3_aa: CAIKGPNNEQFF

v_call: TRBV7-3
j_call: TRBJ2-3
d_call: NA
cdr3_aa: CASSPSRGDTQYF

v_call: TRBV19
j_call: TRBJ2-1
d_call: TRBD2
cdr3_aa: CASSIVKGGAYNERFF

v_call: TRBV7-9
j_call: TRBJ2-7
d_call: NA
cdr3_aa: CASSDKGPSYEQYF

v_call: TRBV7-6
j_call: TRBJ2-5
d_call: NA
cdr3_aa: CASSSRTRETQYF

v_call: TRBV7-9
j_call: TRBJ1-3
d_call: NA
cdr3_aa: CASSLFRGSSGNTIYF

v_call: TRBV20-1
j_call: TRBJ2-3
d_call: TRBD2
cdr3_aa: CSARGLAGGLGQYF

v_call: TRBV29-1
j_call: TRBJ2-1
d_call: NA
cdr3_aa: CSVLGGPYNEQFF

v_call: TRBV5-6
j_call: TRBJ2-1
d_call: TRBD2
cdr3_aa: CAMGPGLAVEQFF

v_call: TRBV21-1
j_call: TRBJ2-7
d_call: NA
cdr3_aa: CADGGRTGEQYF

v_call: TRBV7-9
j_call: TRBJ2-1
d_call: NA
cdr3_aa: CASSLGAFTYNEQFF

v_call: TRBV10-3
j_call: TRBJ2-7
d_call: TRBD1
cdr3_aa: CAIAGQGYEQYF

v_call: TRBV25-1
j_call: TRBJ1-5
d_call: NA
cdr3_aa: CASSEGGVLQPQHF

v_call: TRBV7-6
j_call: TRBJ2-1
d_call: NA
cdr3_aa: CASSLISNEQFF

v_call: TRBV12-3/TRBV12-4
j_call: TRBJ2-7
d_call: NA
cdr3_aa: CASSLRDRKQYF

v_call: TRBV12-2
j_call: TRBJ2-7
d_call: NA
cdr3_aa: CASRPHRVLSSYEQYF

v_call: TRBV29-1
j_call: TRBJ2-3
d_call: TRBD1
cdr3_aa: CSVSRDRGQTDTQYF

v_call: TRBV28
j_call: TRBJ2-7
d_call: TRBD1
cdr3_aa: CACSATRTGFYTYEQYF